This T cell receptor (beta chain) was sequenced during a study of technical replicates of blood from a few donors. V dropped 5 bases and J dropped 5; count of bases not matched to a gene: 9. The CDR3 consists of 15 residues. Germline CDR1 and CDR2: SGHVS and FNYEAQ. This clone was seen once. Clones were sequenced by immunoSEQ multiplex PCR, and TCRdb holds only the in-frame ones, with some missing. The table lists 75,000 to 100,000 clones, roughly 94% of them singletons. This receptor was identified in a human donor in good health. The sequencing input was T cells isolated from PBMCs. The V and J genes are TRBV7-6 and TRBJ2-1; the match to TRBD2 covers 7 bases. The CDR3 sequence is CASSRSSGNDNEQFF. DNA for the CDR3: TGTGCCAGCAGCAGATCGAGCGGGAATGACAATGAGCAGTTCTTC.